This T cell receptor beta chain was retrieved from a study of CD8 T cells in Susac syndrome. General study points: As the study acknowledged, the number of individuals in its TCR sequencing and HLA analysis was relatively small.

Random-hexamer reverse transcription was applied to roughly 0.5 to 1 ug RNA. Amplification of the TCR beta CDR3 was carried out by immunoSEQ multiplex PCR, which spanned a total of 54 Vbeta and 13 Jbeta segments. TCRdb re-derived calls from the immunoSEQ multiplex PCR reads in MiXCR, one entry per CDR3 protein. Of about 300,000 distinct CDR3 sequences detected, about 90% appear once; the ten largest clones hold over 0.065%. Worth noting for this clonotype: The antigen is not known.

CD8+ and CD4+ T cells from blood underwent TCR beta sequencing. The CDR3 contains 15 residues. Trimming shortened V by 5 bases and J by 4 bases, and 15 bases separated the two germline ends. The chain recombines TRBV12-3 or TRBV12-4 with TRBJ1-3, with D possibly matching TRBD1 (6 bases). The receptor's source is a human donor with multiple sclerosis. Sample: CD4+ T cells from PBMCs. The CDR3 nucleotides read TGTGCCAGCAGTCATACAGGGTCTGCGGGAAACACCATATATTTT. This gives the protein CASSHTGSAGNTIYF.